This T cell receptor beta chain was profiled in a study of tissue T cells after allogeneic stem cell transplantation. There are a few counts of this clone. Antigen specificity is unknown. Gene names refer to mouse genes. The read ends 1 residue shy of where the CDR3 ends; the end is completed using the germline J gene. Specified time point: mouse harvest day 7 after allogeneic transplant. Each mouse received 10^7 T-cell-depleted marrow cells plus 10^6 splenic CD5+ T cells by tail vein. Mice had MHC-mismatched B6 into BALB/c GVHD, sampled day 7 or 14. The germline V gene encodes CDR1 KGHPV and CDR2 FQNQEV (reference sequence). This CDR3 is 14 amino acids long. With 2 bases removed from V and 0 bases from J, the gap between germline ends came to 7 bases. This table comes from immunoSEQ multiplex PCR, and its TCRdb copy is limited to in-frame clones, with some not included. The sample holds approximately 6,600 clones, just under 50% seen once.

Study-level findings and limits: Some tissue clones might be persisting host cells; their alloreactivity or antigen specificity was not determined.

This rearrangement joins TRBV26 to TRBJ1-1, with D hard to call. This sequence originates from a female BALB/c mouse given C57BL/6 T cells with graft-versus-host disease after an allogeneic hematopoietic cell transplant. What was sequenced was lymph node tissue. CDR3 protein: CASSLALANTEVFF. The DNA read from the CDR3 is TGTGCCAGCAGTCTGGCACTTGCAAACACAGAAGTCTTC.